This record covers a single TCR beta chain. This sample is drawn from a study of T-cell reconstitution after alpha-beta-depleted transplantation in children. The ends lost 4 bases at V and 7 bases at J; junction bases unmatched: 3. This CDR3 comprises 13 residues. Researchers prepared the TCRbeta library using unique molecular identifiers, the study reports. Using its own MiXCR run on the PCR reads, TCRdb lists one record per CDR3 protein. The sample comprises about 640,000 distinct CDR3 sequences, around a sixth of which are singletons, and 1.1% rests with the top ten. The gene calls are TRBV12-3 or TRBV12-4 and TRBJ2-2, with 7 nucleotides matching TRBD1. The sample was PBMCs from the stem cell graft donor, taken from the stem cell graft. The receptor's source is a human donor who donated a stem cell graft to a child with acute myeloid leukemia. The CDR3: CASSSRDSGELFF. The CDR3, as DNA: TGTGCCAGCAGTTCCCGGGACAGCGGGGAGCTGTTTTTT.